The sequence of this T cell receptor (beta chain) was determined in a study of blood T cell repertoires in COVID-19. Study overall: PBMCs, B-cell-depleted T cells, or T cells provided the cDNA or gDNA that made up the material.

Profiled with immunoSEQ multiplex PCR; TCRdb holds only in-frame clones, not every one. This sample carries approximately 85,000 clones, less than 95% of them seen once, and the ten largest clones take 1%. Germline trimming cut 5 bases from V and 3 bases from J; bases unmatched to any gene: 11. The CDR3 runs to 17 residues. Germline assignment: CDR1 SGHTA and CDR2 FQGNSA. The TCR originated in a woman between 50 and 59 years old in a cohort sampled during active COVID-19. The sample was peripheral blood. The J gene is TRBJ1-1, the V gene TRBV7-2; 11 nucleotides agree with TRBD1. The CDR3 DNA sequence: TGTGCCAGCAGCCGGGACAGGGGGTGGCCTGGTGACACTGAAGCTTTCTTT. Protein product: CASSRDRGWPGDTEAFF.